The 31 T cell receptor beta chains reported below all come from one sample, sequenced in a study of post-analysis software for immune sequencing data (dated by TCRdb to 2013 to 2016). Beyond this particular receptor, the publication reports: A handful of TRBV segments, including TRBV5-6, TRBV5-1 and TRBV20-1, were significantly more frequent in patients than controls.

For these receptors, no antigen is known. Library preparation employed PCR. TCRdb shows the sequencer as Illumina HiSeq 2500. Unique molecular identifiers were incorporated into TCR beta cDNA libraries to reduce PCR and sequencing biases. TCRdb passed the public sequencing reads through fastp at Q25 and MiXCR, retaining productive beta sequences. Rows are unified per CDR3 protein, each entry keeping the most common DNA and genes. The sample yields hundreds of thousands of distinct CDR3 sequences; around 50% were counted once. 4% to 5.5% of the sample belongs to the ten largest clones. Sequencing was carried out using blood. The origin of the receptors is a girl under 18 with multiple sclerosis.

DNA of the CDR3: TGCAGTGCCGCCCGGCCTAGCGGAAGGCTGGAGACCCAGTACTTC. It yields the protein CSAARPSGRLETQYF. The genes are TRBV20-1 and TRBJ2-5; 7 bases match TRBD2. Germline V gene data show CDR1 as DFQATT and CDR2 as SNEGSKA (reference sequence). This CDR3 spans 15 amino acids. Trimming took 6 bases from V and 5 from J; bases not matched to a gene: 15.

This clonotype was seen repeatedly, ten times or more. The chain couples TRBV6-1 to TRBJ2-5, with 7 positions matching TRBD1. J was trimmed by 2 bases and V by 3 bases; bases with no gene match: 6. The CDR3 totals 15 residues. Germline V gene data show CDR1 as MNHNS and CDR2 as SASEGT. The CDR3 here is CASSDHTGDQETQYF. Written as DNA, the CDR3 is TGTGCCAGCAGTGACCATACAGGGGATCAAGAGACCCAGTACTTC.

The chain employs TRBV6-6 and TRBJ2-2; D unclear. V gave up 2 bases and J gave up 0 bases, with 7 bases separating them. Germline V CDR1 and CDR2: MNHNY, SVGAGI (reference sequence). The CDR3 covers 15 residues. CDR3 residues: CASSYGRANTGELFF. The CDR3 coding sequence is TGTGCCAGCAGTTACGGCCGAGCGAACACCGGGGAGCTGTTTTTT.

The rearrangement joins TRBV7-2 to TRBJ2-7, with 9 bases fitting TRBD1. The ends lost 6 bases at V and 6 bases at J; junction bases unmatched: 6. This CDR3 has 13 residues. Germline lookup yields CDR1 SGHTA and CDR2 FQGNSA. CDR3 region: CASREMGQGEQYF. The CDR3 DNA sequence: TGTGCCAGCAGGGAGATGGGACAGGGCGAGCAGTACTTC.

CDR3 residues: CAISAGQGNQPQHF. The CDR3 region has the DNA TGTGCCATCAGTGCGGGTCAAGGCAATCAGCCCCAGCATTTT. The rearrangement joins TRBV10-3 to TRBJ1-5; D gene unclear. V dropped 4 bases and J dropped 2 bases, with 9 bases sitting between them. The CDR3 contains 14 residues. Germline loops: CDR1 ENHRY, CDR2 SYGVKD.

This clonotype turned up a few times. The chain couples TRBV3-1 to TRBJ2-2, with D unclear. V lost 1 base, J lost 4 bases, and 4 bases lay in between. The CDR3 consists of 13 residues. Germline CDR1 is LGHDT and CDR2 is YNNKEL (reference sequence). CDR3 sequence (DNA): TGTGCCAGCAGCCAAGCGGGCACCGGGGAGCTGTTTTTT. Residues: CASSQAGTGELFF.

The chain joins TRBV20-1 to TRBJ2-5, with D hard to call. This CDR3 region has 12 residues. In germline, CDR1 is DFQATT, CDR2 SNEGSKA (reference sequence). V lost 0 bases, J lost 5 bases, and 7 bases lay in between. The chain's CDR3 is CSARDLEETQYF. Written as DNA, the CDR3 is TGCAGTGCTAGAGATCTGGAGGAGACCCAGTACTTC.

The CDR3 sequence is CASSLKGGRAHEQYF. CDR3 nucleotides: TGTGCCAGCAGTTTAAAGGGCGGGAGAGCCCACGAGCAGTACTTC. This chain joins TRBV12-3 or TRBV12-4 and TRBJ2-7; 7 bases are shared with TRBD2. The CDR3 is 15 residues long. V lost 2 bases to trimming and J lost 5 bases; unmatched junction nucleotides: 9.

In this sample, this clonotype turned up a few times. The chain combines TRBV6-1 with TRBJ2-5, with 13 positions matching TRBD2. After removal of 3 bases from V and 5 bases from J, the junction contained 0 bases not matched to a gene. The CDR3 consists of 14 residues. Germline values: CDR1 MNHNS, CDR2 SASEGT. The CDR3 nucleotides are TGTGCCAGCAGTGAGACTAGCGGGGGGGAGACCCAGTACTTC. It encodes CASSETSGGETQYF.

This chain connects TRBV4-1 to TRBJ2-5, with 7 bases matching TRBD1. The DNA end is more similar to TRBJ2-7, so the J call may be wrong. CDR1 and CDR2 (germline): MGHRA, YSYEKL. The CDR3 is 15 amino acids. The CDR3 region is CASSQSLGQIYEQYF. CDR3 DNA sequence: TGCGCCAGCAGCCAATCCCTGGGACAGATCTACGAGCAGTACTTC.

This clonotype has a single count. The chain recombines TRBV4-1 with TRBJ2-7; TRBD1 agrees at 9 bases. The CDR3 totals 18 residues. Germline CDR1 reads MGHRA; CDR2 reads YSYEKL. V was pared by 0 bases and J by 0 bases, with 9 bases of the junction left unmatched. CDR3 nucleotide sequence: TGCGCCAGCAGCCAAGAAGACGGGAGGACAGGGGCCTCCTACGAGCAGTACTTC. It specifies CASSQEDGRTGASYEQYF.

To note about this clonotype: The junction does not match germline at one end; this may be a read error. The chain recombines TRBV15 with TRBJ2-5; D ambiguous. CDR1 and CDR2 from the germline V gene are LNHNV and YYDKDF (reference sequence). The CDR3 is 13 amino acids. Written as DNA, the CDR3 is TGTGCCGCCAGGTTCCCCCCCCACAATGAGCAGTACTTC. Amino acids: CAARFPPHNEQYF.

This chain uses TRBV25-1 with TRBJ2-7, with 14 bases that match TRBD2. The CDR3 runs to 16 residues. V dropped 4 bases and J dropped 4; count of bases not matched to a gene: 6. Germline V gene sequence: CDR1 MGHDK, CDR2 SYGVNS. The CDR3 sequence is CASSAVGLAGVYEQYF. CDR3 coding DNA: TGTGCCAGCAGTGCTGTGGGACTAGCGGGAGTATACGAGCAGTACTTC.

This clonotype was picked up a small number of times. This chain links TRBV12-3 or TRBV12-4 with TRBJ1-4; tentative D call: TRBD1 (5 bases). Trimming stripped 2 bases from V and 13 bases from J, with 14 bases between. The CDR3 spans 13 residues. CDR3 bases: TGTGCCAGCAGTTTATATGCTGGGGGAGGACTGTTTTTT. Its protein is CASSLYAGGGLFF.

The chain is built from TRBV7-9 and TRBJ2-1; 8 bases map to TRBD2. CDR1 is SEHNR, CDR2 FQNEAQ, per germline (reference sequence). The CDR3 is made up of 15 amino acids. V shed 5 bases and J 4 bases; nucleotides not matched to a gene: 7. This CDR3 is CASSGSGSAYNEQFF. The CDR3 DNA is TGTGCCAGCAGCGGGAGCGGGAGCGCTTACAATGAGCAGTTCTTC.

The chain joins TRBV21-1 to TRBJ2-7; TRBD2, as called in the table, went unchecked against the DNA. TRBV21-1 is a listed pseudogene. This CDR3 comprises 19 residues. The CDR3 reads CASSKGGYGTSGTTYEQYF. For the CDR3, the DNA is TGTGCCAGCAGCAAAGGAGGGTATGGGACTAGCGGGACGACCTACGAGCAGTACTTC.

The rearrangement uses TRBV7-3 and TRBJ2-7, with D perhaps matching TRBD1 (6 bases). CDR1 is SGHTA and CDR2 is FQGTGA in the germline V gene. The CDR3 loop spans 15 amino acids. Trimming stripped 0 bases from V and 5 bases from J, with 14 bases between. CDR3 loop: CASSLTGLGHNEQYF. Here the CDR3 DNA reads TGTGCCAGCAGCTTAACGGGATTGGGACACAACGAGCAGTACTTC.

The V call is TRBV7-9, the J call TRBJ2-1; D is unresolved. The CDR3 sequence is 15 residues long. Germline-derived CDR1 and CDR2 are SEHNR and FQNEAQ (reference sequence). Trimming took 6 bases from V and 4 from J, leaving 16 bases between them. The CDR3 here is CASRGARRVYNEQFF. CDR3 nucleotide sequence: TGTGCCAGCAGGGGCGCACGAAGAGTTTACAATGAGCAGTTCTTC.

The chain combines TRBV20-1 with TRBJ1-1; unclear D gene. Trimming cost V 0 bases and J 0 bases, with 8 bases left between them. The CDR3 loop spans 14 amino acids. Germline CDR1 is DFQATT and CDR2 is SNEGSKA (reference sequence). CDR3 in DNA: TGCAGTGCTAGAGATTACGAAATGAACACTGAAGCTTTCTTT. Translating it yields CSARDYEMNTEAFF.

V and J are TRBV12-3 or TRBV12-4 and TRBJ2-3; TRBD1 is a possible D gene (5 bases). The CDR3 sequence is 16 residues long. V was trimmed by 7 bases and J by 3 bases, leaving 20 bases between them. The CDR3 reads CASNPLGQGMTDTQYF. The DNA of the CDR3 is TGTGCCAGCAACCCGCTTGGGCAGGGAATGACAGATACGCAGTATTTT.

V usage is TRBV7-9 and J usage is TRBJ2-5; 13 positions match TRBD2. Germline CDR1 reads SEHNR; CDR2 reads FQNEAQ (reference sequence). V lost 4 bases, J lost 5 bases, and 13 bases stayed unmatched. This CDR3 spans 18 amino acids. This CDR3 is CASSSRTSGGPKGETQYF. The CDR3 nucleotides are TGTGCCAGCAGCTCACGGACTAGCGGGGGCCCCAAGGGGGAGACCCAGTACTTC. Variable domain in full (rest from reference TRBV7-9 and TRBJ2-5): DTGVSQNPRHKITKRGQNVTFRCDPISEHNRLYWYRQTLGQGPEFLTYFQNEAQLEKSRLLSDRFSAERPKGSFSTLEIQRTEQGDSAMYLCASSSRTSGGPKGETQYFGPGTRLLVL.

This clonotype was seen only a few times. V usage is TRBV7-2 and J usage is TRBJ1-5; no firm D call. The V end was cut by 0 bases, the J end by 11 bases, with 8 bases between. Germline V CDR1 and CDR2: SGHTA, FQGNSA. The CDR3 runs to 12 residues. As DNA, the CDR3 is TGTGCCAGCAGCTTAGCGGGCCGGGCCCAGCATTTT. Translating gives CASSLAGRAQHF.

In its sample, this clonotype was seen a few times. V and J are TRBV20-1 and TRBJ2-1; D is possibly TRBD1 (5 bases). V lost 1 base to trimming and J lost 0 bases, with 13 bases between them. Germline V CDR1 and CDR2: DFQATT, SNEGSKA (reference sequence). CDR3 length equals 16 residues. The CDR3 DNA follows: TGCAGTGCTAGAGGTAAACAGGAGAGCTCCTACAATGAGCAGTTCTTC. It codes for CSARGKQESSYNEQFF.

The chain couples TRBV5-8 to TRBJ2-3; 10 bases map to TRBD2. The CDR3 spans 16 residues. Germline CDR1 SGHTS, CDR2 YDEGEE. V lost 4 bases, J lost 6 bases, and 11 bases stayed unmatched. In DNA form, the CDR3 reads TGTGCCAGCAGCCTCCAGACTAGCGGGCCGGGTGATACGCAGTATTTT. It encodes CASSLQTSGPGDTQYF.

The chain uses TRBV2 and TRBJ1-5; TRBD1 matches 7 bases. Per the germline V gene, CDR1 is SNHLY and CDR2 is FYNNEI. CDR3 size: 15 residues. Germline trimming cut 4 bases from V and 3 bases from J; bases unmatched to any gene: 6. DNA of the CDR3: TGTGCCAGCAGTGGGGGACAGAGTAACAATCAGCCCCAGCATTTT. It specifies CASSGGQSNNQPQHF.

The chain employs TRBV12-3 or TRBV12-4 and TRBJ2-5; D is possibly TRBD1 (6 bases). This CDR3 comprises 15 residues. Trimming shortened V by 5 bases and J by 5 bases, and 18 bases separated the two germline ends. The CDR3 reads CASSPVTGPGETQYF. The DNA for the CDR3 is TGTGCCAGCAGTCCCGTAACAGGGCCCGGGGAGACCCAGTACTTC.

The CDR3 region has the DNA TGTGCCAGCAGCTTGGATCTAGCGGGAGTTCGTGAGACCCAGTACTTC. Its protein product is CASSLDLAGVRETQYF. This rearrangement joins TRBV7-9 to TRBJ2-5, with TRBD2 matching over 10 bases. The CDR3 extends over 16 amino acids. V gave up 3 bases and J gave up 5 bases; unmatched junction bases: 9. Germline CDR1 SEHNR, CDR2 FQNEAQ (reference sequence).

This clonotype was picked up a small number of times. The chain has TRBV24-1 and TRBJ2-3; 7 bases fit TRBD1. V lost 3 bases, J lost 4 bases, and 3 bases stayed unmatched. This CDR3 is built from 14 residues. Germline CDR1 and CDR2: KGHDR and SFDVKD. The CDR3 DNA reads TGTGCCACCAGTGATCCGACAGGGTCAGATACGCAGTATTTT. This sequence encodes CATSDPTGSDTQYF.

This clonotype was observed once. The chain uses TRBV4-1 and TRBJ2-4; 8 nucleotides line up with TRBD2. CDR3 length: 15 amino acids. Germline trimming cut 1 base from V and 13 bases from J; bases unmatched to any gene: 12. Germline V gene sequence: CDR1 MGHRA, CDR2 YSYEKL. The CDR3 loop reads CASSQGRLALYGQYF. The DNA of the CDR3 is TGCGCCAGCAGCCAAGGGAGACTAGCGTTGTACGGGCAGTACTTC.

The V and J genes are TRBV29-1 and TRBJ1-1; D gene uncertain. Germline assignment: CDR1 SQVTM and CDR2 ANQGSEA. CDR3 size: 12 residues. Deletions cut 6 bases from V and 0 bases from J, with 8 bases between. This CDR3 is CSVGRLNTEAFF. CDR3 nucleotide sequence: TGCAGCGTCGGACGGTTGAACACTGAAGCTTTCTTT.

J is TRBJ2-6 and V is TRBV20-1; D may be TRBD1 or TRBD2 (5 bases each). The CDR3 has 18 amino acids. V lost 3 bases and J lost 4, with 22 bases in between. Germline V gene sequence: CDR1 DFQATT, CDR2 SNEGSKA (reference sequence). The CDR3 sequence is CSASSQGTRVSGANVLTF. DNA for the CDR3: TGCAGTGCTAGTAGCCAAGGGACCCGCGTGTCAGGGGCCAACGTCCTGACTTTC.